This TCR beta chain was captured in a study of response to subunit inactivated influenza vaccine. Overall study results and limits: With each seasonal influenza vaccination, the authors suggested, few new T cells are recruited.

To note about this clonotype: No antigen is known for it. The germline gene is not matched at one end of the junction; a read error may be the cause.

The germline V gene encodes CDR1 MNHNS and CDR2 SASEGT. CDR3 length: 14 amino acids. TCRdb fed the RT-PCR reads into MiXCR, producing one record per CDR3 protein. In the table there are 650,000 to 850,000 distinct CDR3 sequences, approximately 15% of which are singletons. This TCR derives from a man between 50 and 59 years old who received an inactivated influenza vaccine. The J gene is TRBJ1-6, the V gene TRBV6-1, with a possible D match to TRBD1 (5 bases). Sequenced here: PBMCs from blood, sampled around 15 days before vaccination. CDR3 protein: CASGSGGINSPPHF. For the CDR3, the DNA is TGTGCCAGCGGATCCGGGGGGATCAATTCACCCCCCCACTTT.